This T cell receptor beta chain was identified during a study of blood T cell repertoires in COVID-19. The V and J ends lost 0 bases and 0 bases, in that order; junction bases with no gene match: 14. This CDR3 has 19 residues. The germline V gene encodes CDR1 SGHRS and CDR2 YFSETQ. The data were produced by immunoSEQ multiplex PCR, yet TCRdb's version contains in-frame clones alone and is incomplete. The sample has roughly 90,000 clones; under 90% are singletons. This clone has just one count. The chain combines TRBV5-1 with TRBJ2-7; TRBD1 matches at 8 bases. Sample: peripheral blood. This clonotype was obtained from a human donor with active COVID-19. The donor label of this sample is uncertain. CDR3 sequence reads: CASSLVGSGGFSSSYEQYF. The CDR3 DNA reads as TGCGCCAGCAGCTTGGTGGGATCAGGGGGCTTCAGCAGCTCCTACGAGCAGTACTTC. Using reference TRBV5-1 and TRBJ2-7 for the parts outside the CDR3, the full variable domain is KAGVTQTPRYLIKTRGQQVTLSCSPISGHRSVSWYQQTPGQGLQFLFEYFSETQRNKGNFPGRFSGRQFSNSRSEMNVSTLELGDSALYLCASSLVGSGGFSSSYEQYFGPGTRLTVT.